Detailed here is one TCR beta chain. Its specific antigen is unknown. Qualities for individual bases were not recorded, and no much larger clone is one base off. This specimen comes from a study of T cells in localized non-small cell lung cancer (dated by TCRdb to the early 2020s). General notes on the study: T cell repertoires of approximately 250 early-stage NSCLC patients were analyzed, with tumors being compared against uninvolved tumor-adjacent lungs. A mean age of roughly 64 years was recorded for the NSCLC patients, of whom approximately 130 were male and more than 85 were female. The cohort consisted of under 300 treatment-naive NSCLC patients whose localized lung tumors had been resected.

The immunoSEQ Assay was used to sequence TCR beta CDR3 regions from DNA. On the authors' methods: To compute T cell density, TCR beta template counts were normalized to usable DNA, which was estimated by amplifying housekeeping genes. Richness was estimated with the preseqR package, extrapolating to 400,000 templates for PBMC samples and 120,000 templates for tissue samples. Clonality was defined by subtracting Pielou's evenness from one. To identify tissue-enriched TCRs, differential abundance testing was run on productive amino-acid clonotypes with a minimum total count of 5 and an alpha of 0.1. The Jaccard Index and the Morisita Overlap Index were used to measure how much the repertoires overlapped between compartments. GLIPH clustered TCR beta CDR3s with public tetramer-defined viral CDR3s; viral motifs required at least three viral sequences plus V-gene enrichment. As stored in TCRdb, this immuneACCESS dataset retains in-frame rearrangements with V and J assigned. A fraction of the clones does not appear; measured against another copy, unresolved V genes explain less than half of the discrepancy, and the remainder lacks a known reason. V and J calls and clone size are those listed in that table; D and trimming were worked out from the DNA. Within this sample are 20,000 to 25,000 clones, with roughly nine tenths of them counted one time only. The ten largest make up under 25% of the sample.

At diagnosis, tumor, uninvolved tumor-adjacent lung and peripheral blood were collected and then preserved as a mix of FFPE and fresh-frozen material. For TCR repertoire profiling, blood samples were analyzed as peripheral blood mononuclear cells. The CDR3 spans 16 residues, from the cysteine through the phenylalanine. Only the CDR3 DNA is retained, 48 bases long and in frame from the first base. The germline V gene yields SNHLY for CDR1 and FYNNEI for CDR2. The V and J ends are trimmed by 3 bases and 5 bases, leaving 18 bases between them. Results and caveats for the whole study, not just this receptor: Since the design was exploratory, TCR variables were selected using unadjusted p-values with no false-discovery rate correction. Of the top 100 tumor clones, a median of approximately 60 were detected in paired uninvolved adjacent lung; approximately 28 were also among that lung's top 100. Uninvolved tumor-adjacent lung showed the highest T cell clonality, higher than tumor, which suggests more focused antigenic responses in the uninvolved tumor-adjacent lung. Longer overall survival was associated with higher blood T cell density, whereas shorter survival was associated with higher adjacent-lung clonality. Because multi-region tumor sequencing was not done, intratumor heterogeneity could not be ruled out.

Sequencing used PBMCs, obtained before any cancer treatment. The sequence is built from TRBV2 and TRBJ2-3; the best D guess is TRBD2, with 5 bases matching. The sequence came from a man aged 40-75 years with stage II squamous cell lung carcinoma. The DNA is as follows: TGTGCCAGCAGTGACGGGCGAGCCCGTGGACTAGATACGCAGTATTTT. It translates to CASSDGRARGLDTQYF.